Below, 10 T cell receptor beta chains from the same sample are listed, as sequenced in a study of blood T cell repertoires in COVID-19 (dated by TCRdb to the early 2020s). Libraries were prepared through the immunoSEQ multiplex PCR assay. Imported from immuneACCESS, the table was reduced by TCRdb to in-frame sequences with V and J called. These copies leave out some clones; in studies compared against another copy, an unresolved V gene accounts for under half, and the cause of the remainder is not known. The sample profile shows roughly 300,000 clones; around 90% of them were found once. Nearly 7% of the sample is held by the ten biggest clonotypes. Sequenced: peripheral blood. These receptors all come from a woman aged 30 to 39 with COVID-19, enrolled during active disease.

The gene calls are TRBV28 and TRBJ1-4; TRBD1 agrees at 7 bases. Looked up from germline, CDR1 is MDHEN and CDR2 is SYDVKM. The J segment lost 7 bases and the V segment lost 4 bases, leaving 9 bases of the junction unmatched. There are 15 residues in the CDR3. The CDR3 DNA sequence: TGTGCCAGCAGTTCCTCACAGGGGATGGGTGAAAAACTGTTTTTT. Amino acid sequence: CASSSSQGMGEKLFF.

This chain uses TRBV5-5 with TRBJ2-1; 12 bases align to TRBD2. From germline, CDR1 is SGHKS and CDR2 YYEKEE (reference sequence). The V segment lost 2 bases and the J segment 7 bases; nucleotides outside the gene matches: 1. This CDR3 has 14 amino acids. Here the CDR3 reads CASSFTSGRNEQFF. The CDR3 DNA is TGTGCCAGCAGCTTTACTAGCGGGAGGAATGAGCAGTTCTTC.

This clone was counted a single time. The rearrangement joins TRBV7-8 to TRBJ1-5, with 9 bases matching TRBD1. CDR3 length: 17 residues. Germline lookup yields CDR1 SGHVS and CDR2 FQNEAQ. V trimming: 4 bases; J trimming: 1 base; junction bases outside the gene matches: 8. The CDR3 coding sequence is TGTGCCAGCAGCTCCTCCCCAGGACAGGGGAGCAATCAGCCCCAGCATTTT. This codes for CASSSSPGQGSNQPQHF. Complete variable domain (other parts from reference TRBV7-8 and TRBJ1-5): GAGVSQSPRYKVAKRGQDVALRCDPISGHVSLFWYQQALGQGPEFLTYFQNEAQLDKSGLPSDRFFAERPEGSVSTLKIQRTQQEDSAVYLCASSSSPGQGSNQPQHFGDGTRLSIL.

The V gene is TRBV18, the J gene TRBJ1-1; D perhaps matches TRBD1 (5 bases). The CDR3 has 15 residues. Germline-derived CDR1 and CDR2 are KGHSH and LQKENI. V was pared by 7 bases and J by 1 base, with 16 bases between. CDR3 in DNA: TGTGCCAGCTTGCGGCAGGGTGTGGGGAACACTGAAGCTTTCTTT. Translated: CASLRQGVGNTEAFF.

The chain joins TRBV28 to TRBJ2-7, with a weak D call TRBD2 (5 bases). Trimming left V 7 bases short and J 4 bases short, with 17 bases between. The CDR3 sequence is 14 residues long. From germline, CDR1 is MDHEN and CDR2 SYDVKM. This chain's CDR3 is CASTSGLAAYEQYF. The DNA for the CDR3 is TGTGCCAGCACCTCGGGCCTAGCTGCGTACGAGCAGTACTTC.

CDR3 loop: CASSPGGGLPLHF. The CDR3 nucleotides read TGTGCCAGCAGTCCGGGGGGGGGCTTACCCCTCCACTTT. This chain joins TRBV28 and TRBJ1-6, with D maybe TRBD1 (6 bases). The CDR3 has 13 amino acids. Germline CDR1 is MDHEN and CDR2 is SYDVKM. V dropped 5 bases and J dropped 12 bases, with 14 bases sitting between them.

The chain combines TRBV28 with TRBJ2-3, with a weak D call TRBD2 (5 bases). V lost 5 bases to trimming and J lost 0 bases, with 15 bases between them. CDR1 and CDR2 (germline): MDHEN, SYDVKM. The CDR3 covers 16 residues. As DNA, the CDR3 is TGTGCCAGCAGTCAACCCGGACTTACTAGCACAGATACGCAGTATTTT. Protein: CASSQPGLTSTDTQYF.

The chain couples TRBV6-5 to TRBJ1-5; TRBD1 agrees at 8 bases. V shed 7 bases, J shed 4 bases, and the junction held 6 bases outside the gene matches. This CDR3 is 14 amino acids long. Per germline, CDR1 MNHEY and CDR2 SVGAGI. In DNA, the CDR3 is TGTGCCAGCATGAAACAGGGGGAAAATCAGCCCCAGCATTTT. Its protein is CASMKQGENQPQHF.

The chain joins TRBV28 to TRBJ1-1; a possible D gene is TRBD1 (6 bases). The CDR3 length is 13 residues. V dropped 5 bases and J dropped 4 bases, with 11 bases sitting between them. Germline V gene lookup returns CDR1 MDHEN and CDR2 SYDVKM. The CDR3 sequence is CASSNRQATEAFF. DNA of the CDR3: TGTGCCAGCAGTAACCGACAGGCCACTGAAGCTTTCTTT.

The gene calls are TRBV7-2 and TRBJ2-1, with 14 bases fitting TRBD2. With 4 bases clipped from V and 9 bases from J, the junction kept 2 bases outside the gene matches. Per germline, CDR1 SGHTA and CDR2 FQGNSA. The CDR3 loop spans 14 amino acids. The DNA of the CDR3 is TGTGCCAGCAGCTGGGGACTAGCGGGAGCTGAGCAGTTCTTC. It specifies CASSWGLAGAEQFF.